Included here is one T cell receptor (beta chain) sequence, with context. Its antigen is as yet unknown. Time point here: pre-treatment baseline. Sampling occurred pretreatment (T0) and at week 3 (W3), after cycle one of checkpoint blockade. Response was assessed by RECIST 1.1 at 12 weeks, except a couple of rapid progressors. This sample stems from a study of blood T cell dynamics during melanoma immunotherapy. Whole-study results and caveats: At W3, later disease-control patients showed bifurcated PBMC repertoire changes, unlike progressors. Whether repertoire-driving clones were melanoma-specific could not be determined.

Measured with immunoSEQ multiplex PCR; TCRdb has only the in-frame clones, and not every one. The top ten hold 1% to 1.5% of the sample, which has about 8,500 clones, roughly 80% seen once. Trimming took 3 bases from V and 0 from J, leaving 12 bases between them. Germline CDR1 is LNHDA and CDR2 is SQIVND (reference sequence). This CDR3 region has 16 residues. This chain links TRBV19 with TRBJ2-1; no firm D call. The sample in question was blood, obtained from a patient treated with checkpoint blockade. The sequence was collected from a human donor with melanoma. The CDR3 coding sequence is TGTGCCAGTAGTATGAACTTCCAGAGCTCCTACAATGAGCAGTTCTTC. Translated, it gives CASSMNFQSSYNEQFF.